The clone carrying this T cell receptor beta chain was counted once. The data were taken from a study of control samples from healthy donors and cancer patients. The protocol was immunoSEQ multiplex PCR, while the TCRdb copy is restricted to in-frame clones and leaves out a portion. The sample shows under 30,000 clones, about 85% of them seen only once. The V gene end was trimmed by 4 bases and the J gene end by 1 base; junction bases not matched to a gene: 8. The CDR3 spans 17 residues. The germline gives CDR1 SNHLY, CDR2 FYNNEI. This rearrangement joins TRBV2 to TRBJ2-2, with TRBD2 matching over 8 bases. This TCR derives from a female donor with melanoma. Material: formalin-fixed, paraffin-embedded tissue. The CDR3 sequence is CASSVPAGGVNTGELFF. DNA of the CDR3: TGTGCCAGCAGTGTTCCGGCGGGAGGAGTGAACACCGGGGAGCTGTTTTTT.